The sequence of this T cell receptor (beta chain) was determined in a study of Ad26.COV2.S vaccination and SARS-CoV-2 variants. This CDR3 comprises 13 residues. CDR1 and CDR2 from the germline V gene are MRHNA and SNTAGT. V shed 2 bases and J shed 6 bases, with 11 bases lying between them. Clones were sequenced by immunoSEQ multiplex PCR, and TCRdb holds only the in-frame ones, with some missing. The repertoire has 350,000 to 400,000 clones, roughly 90% of them found once; the top ten carry about 2%. Indicated treatment: 15 to 20 received Ad26.COV2.S at low or high dose, single or two shots; 5 received placebo; per-sample allocation not given. It was on day 63 after the first vaccine or placebo injection that samples were taken.

This receptor was taken from a person between 18 and 65 years old who received the Ad26.COV2.S COVID-19 vaccine or a placebo. The chain combines TRBV6-4 with TRBJ2-7; maybe TRBD2 (5 bases). Sequenced here: peripheral blood, sampled in a trial of Ad26.COV2.S vaccine versus placebo. Written as DNA, the CDR3 is TGTGCCAGCAGTGACGAACTAGATTGCGAGCAGTACTTC. Encoded protein: CASSDELDCEQYF.